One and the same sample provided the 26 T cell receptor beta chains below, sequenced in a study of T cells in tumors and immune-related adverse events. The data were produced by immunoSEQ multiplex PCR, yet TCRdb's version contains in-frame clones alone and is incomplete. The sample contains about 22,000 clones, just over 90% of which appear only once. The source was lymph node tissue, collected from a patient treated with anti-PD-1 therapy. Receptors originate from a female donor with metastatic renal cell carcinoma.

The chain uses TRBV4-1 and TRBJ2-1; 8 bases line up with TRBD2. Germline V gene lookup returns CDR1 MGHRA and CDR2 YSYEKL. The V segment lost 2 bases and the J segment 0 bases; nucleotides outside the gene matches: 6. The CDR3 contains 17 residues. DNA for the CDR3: TGCGCCAGCAGCCAAAGAGACAGCGGGAGCTCCTACAATGAGCAGTTCTTC. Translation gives CASSQRDSGSSYNEQFF.

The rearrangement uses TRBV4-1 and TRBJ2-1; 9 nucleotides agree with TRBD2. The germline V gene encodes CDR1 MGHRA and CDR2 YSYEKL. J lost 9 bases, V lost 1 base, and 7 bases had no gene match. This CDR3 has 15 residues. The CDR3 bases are TGCGCCAGCAGCCAAGGATCGTCTAGCGGGACTGAGCAGTTCTTC. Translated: CASSQGSSSGTEQFF.

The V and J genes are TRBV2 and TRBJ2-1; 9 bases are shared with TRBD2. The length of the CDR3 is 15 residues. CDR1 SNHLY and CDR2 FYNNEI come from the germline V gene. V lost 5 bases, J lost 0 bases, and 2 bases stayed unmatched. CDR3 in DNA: TGTGCCAGCAGTAGCGGGGGGTCCTCCTACAATGAGCAGTTCTTC. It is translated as CASSSGGSSYNEQFF. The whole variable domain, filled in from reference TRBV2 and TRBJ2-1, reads EPEVTQTPSHQVTQMGQEVILRCVPISNHLYFYWYRQILGQKVEFLVSFYNNEISEKSEIFDDQFSVERPDGSNFTLKIRSTKLEDSAMYFCASSSGGSSYNEQFFGPGTRLTVL.

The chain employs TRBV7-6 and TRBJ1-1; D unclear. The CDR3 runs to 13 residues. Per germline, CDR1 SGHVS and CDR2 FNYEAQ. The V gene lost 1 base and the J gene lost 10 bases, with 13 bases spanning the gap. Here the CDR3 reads CASSLGVDSSAFF. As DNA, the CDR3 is TGTGCCAGCAGCTTAGGGGTCGACTCGTCAGCTTTCTTT.

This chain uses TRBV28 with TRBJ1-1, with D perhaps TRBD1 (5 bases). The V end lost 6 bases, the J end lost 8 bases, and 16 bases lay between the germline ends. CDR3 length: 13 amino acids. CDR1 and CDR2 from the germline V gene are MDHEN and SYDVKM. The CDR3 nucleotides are TGTGCCAGCAGGCAGCCGGGACTCCTGGAAGCTTTCTTT. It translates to CASRQPGLLEAFF.

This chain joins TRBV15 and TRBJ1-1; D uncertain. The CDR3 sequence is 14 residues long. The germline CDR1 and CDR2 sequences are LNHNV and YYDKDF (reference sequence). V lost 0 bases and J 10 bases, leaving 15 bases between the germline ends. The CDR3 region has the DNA TGTGCCACCAGCAGAGATTTAGTGCGGCAAGGAGCTTTCTTT. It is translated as CATSRDLVRQGAFF.

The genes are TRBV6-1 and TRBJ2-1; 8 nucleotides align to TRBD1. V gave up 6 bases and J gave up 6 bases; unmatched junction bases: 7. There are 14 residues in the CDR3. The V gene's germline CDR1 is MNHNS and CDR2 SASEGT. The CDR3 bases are TGTGCCAGCAGCCAATTAACAGGGGGCAATGAGCAGTTCTTC. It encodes CASSQLTGGNEQFF.

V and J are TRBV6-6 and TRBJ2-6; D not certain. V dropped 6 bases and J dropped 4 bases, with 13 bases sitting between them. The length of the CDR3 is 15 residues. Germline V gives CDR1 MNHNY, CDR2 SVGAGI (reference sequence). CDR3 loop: CASSSRIPGANVLTF. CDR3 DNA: TGTGCCAGCAGCTCGAGGATCCCCGGGGCCAACGTCCTGACTTTC.

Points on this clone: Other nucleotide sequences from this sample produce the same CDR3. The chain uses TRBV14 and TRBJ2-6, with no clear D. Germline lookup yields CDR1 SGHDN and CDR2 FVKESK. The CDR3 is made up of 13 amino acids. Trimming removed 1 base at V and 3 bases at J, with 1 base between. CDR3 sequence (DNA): TGTGCCAGCAGCCAAGGTGGGGCCAACGTCCTGACTTTC. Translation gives CASSQGGANVLTF.

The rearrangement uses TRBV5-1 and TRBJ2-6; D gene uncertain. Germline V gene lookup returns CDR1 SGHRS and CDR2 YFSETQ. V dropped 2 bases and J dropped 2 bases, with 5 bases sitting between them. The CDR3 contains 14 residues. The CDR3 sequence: CASSLSPGANVLTF. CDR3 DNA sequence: TGCGCCAGCAGCTTAAGCCCTGGGGCCAACGTCCTGACTTTC.

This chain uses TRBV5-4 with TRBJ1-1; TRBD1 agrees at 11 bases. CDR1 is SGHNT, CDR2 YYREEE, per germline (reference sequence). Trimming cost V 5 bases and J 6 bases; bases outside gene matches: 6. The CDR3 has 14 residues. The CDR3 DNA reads TGTGCCAGCAGGAGGACAGGGGGCCCGCCTGAAGCTTTCTTT. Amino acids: CASRRTGGPPEAFF.

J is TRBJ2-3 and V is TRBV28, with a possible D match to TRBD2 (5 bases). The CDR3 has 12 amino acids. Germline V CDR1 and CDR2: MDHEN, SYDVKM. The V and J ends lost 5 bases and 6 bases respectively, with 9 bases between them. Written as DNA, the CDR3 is TGTGCCAGCAGTGGCCGGAGGGATACGCAGTATTTT. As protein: CASSGRRDTQYF.

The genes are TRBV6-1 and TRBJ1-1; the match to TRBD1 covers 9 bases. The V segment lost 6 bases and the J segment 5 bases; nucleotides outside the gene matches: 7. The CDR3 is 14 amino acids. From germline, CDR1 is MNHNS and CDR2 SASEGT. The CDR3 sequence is CASSPQGARTEAFF. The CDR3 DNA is TGTGCCAGCAGCCCACAGGGGGCGCGGACTGAAGCTTTCTTT.

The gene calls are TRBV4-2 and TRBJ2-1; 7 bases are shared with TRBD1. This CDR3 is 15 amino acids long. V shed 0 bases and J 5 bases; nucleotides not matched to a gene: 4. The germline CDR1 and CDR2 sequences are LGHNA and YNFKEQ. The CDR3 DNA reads TGTGCCAGCAGCCAAGATGGGACAGAAAACAATGAGCAGTTCTTC. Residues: CASSQDGTENNEQFF.

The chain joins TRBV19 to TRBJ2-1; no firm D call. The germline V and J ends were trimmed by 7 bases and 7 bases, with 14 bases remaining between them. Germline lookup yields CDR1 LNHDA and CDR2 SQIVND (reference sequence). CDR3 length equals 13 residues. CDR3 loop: CASTPLSSNEQFF. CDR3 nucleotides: TGTGCCAGTACCCCCCTGTCTAGTAATGAGCAGTTCTTC.

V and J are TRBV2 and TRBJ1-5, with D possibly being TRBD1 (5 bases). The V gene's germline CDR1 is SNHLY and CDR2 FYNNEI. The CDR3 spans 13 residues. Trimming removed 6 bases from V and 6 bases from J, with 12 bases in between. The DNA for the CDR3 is TGTGCCAGCAGAGCCACAGGAGTTCAGCCCCAGCATTTT. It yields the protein CASRATGVQPQHF. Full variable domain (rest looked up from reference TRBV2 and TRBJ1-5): EPEVTQTPSHQVTQMGQEVILRCVPISNHLYFYWYRQILGQKVEFLVSFYNNEISEKSEIFDDQFSVERPDGSNFTLKIRSTKLEDSAMYFCASRATGVQPQHFGDGTRLSIL.

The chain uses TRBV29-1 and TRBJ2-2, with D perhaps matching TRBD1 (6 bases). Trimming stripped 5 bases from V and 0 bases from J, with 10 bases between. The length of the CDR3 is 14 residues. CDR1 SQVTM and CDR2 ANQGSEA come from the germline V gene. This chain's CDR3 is CSVLDRTNTGELFF. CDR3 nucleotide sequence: TGCAGCGTTCTCGACAGGACGAACACCGGGGAGCTGTTTTTT.

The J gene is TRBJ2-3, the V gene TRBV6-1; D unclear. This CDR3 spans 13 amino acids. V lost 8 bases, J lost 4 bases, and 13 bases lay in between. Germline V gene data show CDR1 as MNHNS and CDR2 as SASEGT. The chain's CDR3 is CASGDWSADTQYF. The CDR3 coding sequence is TGTGCCAGCGGCGATTGGTCGGCAGATACGCAGTATTTT.

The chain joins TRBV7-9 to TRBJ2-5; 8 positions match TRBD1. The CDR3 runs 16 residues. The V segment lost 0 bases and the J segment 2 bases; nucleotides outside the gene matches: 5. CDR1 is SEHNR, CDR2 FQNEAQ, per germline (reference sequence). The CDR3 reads CASSLANRGIQETQYF. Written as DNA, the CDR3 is TGTGCCAGCAGCTTAGCGAACAGGGGGATACAAGAGACCCAGTACTTC.

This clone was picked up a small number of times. The CDR3 spells CASSLAGVAGVTGELFF. In DNA form, the CDR3 reads TGTGCCAGCAGCTTAGCGGGGGTGGCAGGGGTGACCGGGGAGCTGTTTTTT. J is TRBJ2-2 and V is TRBV7-2; D possibly corresponds to TRBD1 (6 bases). From germline, CDR1 is SGHTA and CDR2 FQGNSA. The CDR3 totals 17 residues. The V and J ends lost 0 bases and 5 bases respectively, with 16 bases between them.

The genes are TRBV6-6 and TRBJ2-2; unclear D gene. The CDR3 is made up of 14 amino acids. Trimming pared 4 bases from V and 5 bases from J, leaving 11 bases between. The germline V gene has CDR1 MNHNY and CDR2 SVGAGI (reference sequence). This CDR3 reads CASSSTLLTGELFF. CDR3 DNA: TGTGCCAGCAGTTCGACCCTATTAACCGGGGAGCTGTTTTTT.

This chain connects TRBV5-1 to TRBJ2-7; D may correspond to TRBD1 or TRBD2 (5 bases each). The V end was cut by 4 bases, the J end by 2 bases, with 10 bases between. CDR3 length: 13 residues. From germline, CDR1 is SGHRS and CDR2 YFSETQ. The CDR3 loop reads CASSPGLTYEQYF. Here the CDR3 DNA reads TGCGCCAGCAGCCCGGGGCTTACCTACGAGCAGTACTTC.

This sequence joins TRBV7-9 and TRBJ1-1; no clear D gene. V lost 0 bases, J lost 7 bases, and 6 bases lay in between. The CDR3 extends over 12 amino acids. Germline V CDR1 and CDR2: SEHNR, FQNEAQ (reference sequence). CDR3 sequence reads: CASSLAQNEAFF. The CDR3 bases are TGTGCCAGCAGCTTAGCACAGAATGAAGCTTTCTTT.

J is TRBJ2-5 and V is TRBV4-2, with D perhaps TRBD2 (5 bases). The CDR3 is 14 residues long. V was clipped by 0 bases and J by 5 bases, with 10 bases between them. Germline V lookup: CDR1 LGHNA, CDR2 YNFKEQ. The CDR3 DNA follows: TGTGCCAGCAGCCAAGATGGTCGCGGGGAGACCCAGTACTTC. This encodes CASSQDGRGETQYF.

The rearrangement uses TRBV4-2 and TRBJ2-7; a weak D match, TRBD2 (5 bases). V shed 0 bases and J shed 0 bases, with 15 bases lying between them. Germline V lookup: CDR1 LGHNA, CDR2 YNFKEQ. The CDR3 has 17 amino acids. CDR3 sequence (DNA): TGTGCCAGCAGCCAAGATCTCTCCCAGCGGATCTCCTACGAGCAGTACTTC. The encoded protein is CASSQDLSQRISYEQYF.

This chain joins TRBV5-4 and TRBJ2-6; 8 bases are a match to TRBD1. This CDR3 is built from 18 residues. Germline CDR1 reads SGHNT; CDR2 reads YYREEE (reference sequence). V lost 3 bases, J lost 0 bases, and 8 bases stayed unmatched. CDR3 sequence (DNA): TGTGCCAGCAGCTACAGGACAGGGCCCCTCTCTGGGGCCAACGTCCTGACTTTC. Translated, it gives CASSYRTGPLSGANVLTF.